The clone carrying this T cell receptor beta chain was detected a few times. This sample was included in a study of T cells after yellow fever vaccination. This CDR3 comprises 16 residues. CDR1 MNHEY and CDR2 SVGAGI come from the germline V gene. J gave up 8 bases and V 2 bases, and 8 bases lay outside the gene matches. TCRdb reanalysed the 5' RACE reads using MiXCR and keeps one entry per CDR3 protein. The sample has about 350,000 distinct CDR3 sequences, 12% seen once; the top ten hold around 3%. This TCR was recovered from a man aged 18 to 35 who received the YFV17D yellow fever vaccine. The J gene is TRBJ2-1, the V gene TRBV6-5, with 11 bases identical to TRBD2. The specimen comprised CD4+ T cells sorted from PBMCs, sampled 15 days after the yellow fever booster vaccination. The CDR3 loop is CASSYQLAGAGDEQFF. CDR3 bases: TGTGCCAGCAGTTACCAACTAGCGGGGGCCGGAGATGAGCAGTTCTTC.